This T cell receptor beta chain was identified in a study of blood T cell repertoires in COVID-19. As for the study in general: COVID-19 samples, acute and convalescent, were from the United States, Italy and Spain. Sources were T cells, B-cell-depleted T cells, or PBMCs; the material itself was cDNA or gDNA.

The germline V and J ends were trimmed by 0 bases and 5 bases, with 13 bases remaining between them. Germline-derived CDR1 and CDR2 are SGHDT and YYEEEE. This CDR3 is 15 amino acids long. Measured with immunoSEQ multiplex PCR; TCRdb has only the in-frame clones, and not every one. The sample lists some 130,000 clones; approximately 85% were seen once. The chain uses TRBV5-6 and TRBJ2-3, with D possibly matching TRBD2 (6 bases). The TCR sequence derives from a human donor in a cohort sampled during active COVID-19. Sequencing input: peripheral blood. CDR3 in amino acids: CASSLAGRDIDTQYF. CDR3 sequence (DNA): TGTGCCAGCAGCTTGGCCGGGCGGGATATAGATACGCAGTATTTT.